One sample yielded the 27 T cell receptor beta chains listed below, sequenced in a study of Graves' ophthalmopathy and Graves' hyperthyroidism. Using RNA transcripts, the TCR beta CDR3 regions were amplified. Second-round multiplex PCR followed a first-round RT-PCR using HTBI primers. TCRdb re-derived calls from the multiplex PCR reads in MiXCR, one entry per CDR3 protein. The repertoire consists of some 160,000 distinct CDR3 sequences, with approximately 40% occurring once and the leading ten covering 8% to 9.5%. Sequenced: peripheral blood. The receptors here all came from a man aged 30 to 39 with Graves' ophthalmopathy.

DNA of the CDR3: TGTGCCAGCAGCTTAGCATTCCCGTCTACTAATTCACCCCTCCACTTT. Translation: CASSLAFPSTNSPLHF. The rearrangement joins TRBV7-8 to TRBJ1-6, with D hard to call. V was pared by 0 bases and J by 6 bases, with 12 bases between. The CDR3 is 16 residues long. Germline V gives CDR1 SGHVS, CDR2 FQNEAQ.

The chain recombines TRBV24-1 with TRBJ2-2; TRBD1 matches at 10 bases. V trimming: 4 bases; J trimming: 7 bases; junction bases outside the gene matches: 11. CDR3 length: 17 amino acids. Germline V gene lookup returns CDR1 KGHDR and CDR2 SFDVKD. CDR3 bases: TGTGCCACCAGTGACCCTACCCCGGGACAGGGGTACGGGGAGCTGTTTTTT. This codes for CATSDPTPGQGYGELFF.

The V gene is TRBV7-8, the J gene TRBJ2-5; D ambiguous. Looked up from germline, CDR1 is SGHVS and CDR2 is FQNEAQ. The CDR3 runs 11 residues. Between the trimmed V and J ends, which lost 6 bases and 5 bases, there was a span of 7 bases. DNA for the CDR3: TGTGCCAGCAGTAGGATGGAGACCCAGTACTTC. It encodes CASSRMETQYF.

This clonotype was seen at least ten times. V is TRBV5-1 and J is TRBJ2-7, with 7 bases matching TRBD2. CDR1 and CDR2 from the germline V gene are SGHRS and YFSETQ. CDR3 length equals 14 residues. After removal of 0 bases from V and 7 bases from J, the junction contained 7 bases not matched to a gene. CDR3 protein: CASSLEAGATEQYF. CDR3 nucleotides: TGCGCCAGCAGCTTGGAGGCGGGAGCAACTGAGCAGTACTTC.

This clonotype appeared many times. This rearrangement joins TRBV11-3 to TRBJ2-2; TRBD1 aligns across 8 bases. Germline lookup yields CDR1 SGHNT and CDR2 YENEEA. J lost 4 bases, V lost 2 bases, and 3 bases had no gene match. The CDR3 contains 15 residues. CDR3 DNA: TGTGCCAGCAGCTTAATCAGGGGGCCCACCGGGGAGCTGTTTTTT. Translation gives CASSLIRGPTGELFF.

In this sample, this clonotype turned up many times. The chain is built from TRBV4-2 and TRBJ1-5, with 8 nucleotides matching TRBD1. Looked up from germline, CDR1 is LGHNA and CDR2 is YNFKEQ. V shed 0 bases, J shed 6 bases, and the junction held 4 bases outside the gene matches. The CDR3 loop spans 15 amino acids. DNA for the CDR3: TGTGCCAGCAGCCAAGAACAGGGGGAGTTTCAGCCCCAGCATTTT. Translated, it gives CASSQEQGEFQPQHF.

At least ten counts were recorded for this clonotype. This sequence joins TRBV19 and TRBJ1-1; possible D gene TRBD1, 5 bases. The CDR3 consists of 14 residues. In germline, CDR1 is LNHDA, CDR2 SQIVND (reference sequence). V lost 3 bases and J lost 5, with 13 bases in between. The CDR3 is CASSMGVGETEAFF. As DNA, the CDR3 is TGTGCCAGTAGTATGGGGGTGGGGGAGACTGAAGCTTTCTTT.

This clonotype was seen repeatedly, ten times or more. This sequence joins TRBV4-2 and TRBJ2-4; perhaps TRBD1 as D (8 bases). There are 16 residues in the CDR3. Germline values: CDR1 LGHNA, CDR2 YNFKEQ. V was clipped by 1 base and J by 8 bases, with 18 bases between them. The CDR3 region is CASSQVDQGAGDIQYF. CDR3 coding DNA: TGTGCCAGCAGCCAAGTGGATCAGGGGGCGGGGGACATTCAGTACTTC.

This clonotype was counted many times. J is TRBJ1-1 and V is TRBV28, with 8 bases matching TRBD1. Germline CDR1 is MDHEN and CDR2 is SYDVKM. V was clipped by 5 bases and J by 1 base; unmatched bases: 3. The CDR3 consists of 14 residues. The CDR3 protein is CASSPGTGNTEAFF. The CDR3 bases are TGTGCCAGCAGTCCCGGGACAGGGAACACTGAAGCTTTCTTT.

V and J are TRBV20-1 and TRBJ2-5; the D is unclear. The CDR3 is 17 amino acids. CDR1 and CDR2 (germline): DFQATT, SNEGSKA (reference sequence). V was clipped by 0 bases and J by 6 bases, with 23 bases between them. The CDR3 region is CSARDWVTWGGSKTQYF. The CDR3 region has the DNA TGCAGTGCTAGAGATTGGGTTACATGGGGTGGGTCTAAGACCCAGTACTTC.

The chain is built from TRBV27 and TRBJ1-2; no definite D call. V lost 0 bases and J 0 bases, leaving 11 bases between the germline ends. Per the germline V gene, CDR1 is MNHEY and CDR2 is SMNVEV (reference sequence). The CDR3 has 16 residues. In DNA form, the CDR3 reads TGTGCCAGCAGTTTATCGTTTTGGGGTACTAACTATGGCTACACCTTC. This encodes CASSLSFWGTNYGYTF.

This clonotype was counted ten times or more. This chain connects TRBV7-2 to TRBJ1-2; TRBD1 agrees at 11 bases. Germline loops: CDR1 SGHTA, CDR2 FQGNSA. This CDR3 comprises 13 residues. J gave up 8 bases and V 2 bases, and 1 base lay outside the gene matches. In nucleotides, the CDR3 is TGTGCCAGCAGCTTATGGGACAGGGGGGGCTACACCTTC. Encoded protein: CASSLWDRGGYTF.

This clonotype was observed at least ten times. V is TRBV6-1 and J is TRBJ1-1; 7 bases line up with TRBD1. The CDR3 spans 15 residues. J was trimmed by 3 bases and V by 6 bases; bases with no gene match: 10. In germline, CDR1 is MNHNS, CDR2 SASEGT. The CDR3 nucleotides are TGTGCCAGCAGGGAGCGACAGGGTTGGGACACTGAAGCTTTCTTT. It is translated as CASRERQGWDTEAFF.

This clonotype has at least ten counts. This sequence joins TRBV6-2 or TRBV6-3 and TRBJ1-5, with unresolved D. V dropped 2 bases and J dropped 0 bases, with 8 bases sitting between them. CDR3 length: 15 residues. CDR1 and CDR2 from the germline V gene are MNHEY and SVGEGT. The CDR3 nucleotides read TGTGCCAGCAGTTACGCGAAGCATAGCAATCAGCCCCAGCATTTT. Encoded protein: CASSYAKHSNQPQHF.

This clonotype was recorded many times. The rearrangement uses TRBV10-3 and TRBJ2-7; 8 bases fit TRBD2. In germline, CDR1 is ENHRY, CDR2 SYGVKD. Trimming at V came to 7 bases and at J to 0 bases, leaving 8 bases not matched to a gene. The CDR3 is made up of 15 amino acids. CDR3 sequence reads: CAITEGGTSSYEQYF. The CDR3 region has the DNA TGTGCCATCACTGAAGGTGGGACTAGCTCCTACGAGCAGTACTTC.

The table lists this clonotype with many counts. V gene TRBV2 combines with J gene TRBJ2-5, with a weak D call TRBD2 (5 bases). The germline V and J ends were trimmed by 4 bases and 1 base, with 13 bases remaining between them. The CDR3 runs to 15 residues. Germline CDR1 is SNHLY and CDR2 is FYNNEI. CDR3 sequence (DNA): TGTGCCAGCAGTGTCGAGGGTACCTTCCAAGAGACCCAGTACTTC. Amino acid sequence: CASSVEGTFQETQYF.

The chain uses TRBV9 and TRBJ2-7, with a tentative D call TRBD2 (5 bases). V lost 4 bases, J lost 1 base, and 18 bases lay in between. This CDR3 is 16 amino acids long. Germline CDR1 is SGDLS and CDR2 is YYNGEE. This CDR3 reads CASSPEGWEPSYEQYF. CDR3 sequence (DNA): TGTGCCAGCAGCCCAGAGGGCTGGGAACCTTCCTACGAGCAGTACTTC.

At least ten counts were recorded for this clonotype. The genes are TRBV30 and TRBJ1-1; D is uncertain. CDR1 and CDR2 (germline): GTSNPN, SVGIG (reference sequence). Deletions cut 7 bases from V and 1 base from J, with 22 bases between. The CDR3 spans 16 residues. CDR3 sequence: CASGRHGLLSNTEAFF. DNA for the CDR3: TGTGCCTCGGGGAGGCACGGATTGCTTTCGAACACTGAAGCTTTCTTT.

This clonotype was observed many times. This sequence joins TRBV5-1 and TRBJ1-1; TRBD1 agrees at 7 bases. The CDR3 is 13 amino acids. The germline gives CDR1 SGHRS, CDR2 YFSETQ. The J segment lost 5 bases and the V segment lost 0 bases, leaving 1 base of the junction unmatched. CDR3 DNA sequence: TGCGCCAGCAGCTTGGACAGGGGAACTGAAGCTTTCTTT. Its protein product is CASSLDRGTEAFF.

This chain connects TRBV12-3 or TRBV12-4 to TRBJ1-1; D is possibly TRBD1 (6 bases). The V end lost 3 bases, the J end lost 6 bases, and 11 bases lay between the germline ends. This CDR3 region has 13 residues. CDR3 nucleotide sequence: TGTGCCAGCAGTTTCGGACAGTCAGCTGAAGCTTTCTTT. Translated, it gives CASSFGQSAEAFF.

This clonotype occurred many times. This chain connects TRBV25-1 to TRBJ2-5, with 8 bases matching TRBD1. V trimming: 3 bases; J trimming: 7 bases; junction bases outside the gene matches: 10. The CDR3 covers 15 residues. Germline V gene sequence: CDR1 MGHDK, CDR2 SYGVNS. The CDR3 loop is CASSDPGQAGGTQYF. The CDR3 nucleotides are TGTGCCAGCAGTGATCCGGGACAGGCGGGTGGGACCCAGTACTTC.

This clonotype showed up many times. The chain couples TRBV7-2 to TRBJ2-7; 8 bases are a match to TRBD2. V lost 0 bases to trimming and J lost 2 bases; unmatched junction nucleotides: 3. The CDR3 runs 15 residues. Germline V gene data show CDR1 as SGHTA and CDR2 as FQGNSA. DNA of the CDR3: TGTGCCAGCAGCTTAGCGGCGGGAGGCGCCTACGAGCAGTACTTC. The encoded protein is CASSLAAGGAYEQYF. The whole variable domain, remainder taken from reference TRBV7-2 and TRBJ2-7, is GAGVSQSPSNKVTEKGKDVELRCDPISGHTALYWYRQSLGQGLEFLIYFQGNSAPDKSGLPSDRFSAERTGGSVSTLTIQRTQQEDSAVYLCASSLAAGGAYEQYFGPGTRLTVT.

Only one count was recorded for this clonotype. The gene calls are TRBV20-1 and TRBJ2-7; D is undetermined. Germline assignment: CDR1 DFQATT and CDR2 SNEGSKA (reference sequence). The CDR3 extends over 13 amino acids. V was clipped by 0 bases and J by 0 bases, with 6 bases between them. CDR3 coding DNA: TGCAGTGCTAGAGATTCGGACTCCTACGAGCAGTACTTC. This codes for CSARDSDSYEQYF.

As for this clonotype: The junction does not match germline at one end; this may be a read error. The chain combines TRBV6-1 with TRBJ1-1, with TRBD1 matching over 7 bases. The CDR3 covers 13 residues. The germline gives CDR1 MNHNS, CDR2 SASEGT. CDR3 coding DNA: TGTGCCAGCAGGGAGAGGACAGGACAGGCAGTGGTCTTT. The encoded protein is CASRERTGQAVVF.

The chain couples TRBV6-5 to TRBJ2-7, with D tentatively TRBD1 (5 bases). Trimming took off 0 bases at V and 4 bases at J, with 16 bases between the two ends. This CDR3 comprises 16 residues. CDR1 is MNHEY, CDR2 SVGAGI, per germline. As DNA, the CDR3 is TGTGCCAGCAGTTACTCGGGTACCGAGACAGTGTACGAGCAGTACTTC. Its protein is CASSYSGTETVYEQYF.

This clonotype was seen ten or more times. The CDR3 loop reads CASSPVTGPTEAFF. The CDR3 DNA reads as TGTGCCAGCAGCCCCGTGACAGGTCCCACTGAAGCTTTCTTT. The chain recombines TRBV11-3 with TRBJ1-1, with D tentatively TRBD1 (6 bases). Trimming took 5 bases from V and 4 from J, leaving 14 bases between them. Germline V gene data show CDR1 as SGHNT and CDR2 as YENEEA. This CDR3 is built from 14 residues.

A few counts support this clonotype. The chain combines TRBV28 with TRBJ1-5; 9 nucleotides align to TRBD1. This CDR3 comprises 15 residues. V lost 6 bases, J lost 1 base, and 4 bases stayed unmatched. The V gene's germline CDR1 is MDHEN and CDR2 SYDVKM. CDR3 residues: CASRSGTGSNQPQHF. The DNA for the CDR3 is TGTGCCAGCAGGTCCGGGACAGGGAGCAATCAGCCCCAGCATTTT.